A single sample is the source of the 7 T cell receptor beta chains below, sequenced in a study of blood T cell repertoires in COVID-19. Profiled with immunoSEQ multiplex PCR; TCRdb holds only in-frame clones, not every one. The sample comprises a few hundred thousand clones, approximately 83% of which are singletons, and roughly 2% rests with the top ten. The sequenced sample was PBMCs or T cells enriched from blood (not recorded which). The receptors were gathered from a man under 40 who had recovered from COVID-19.

This clone was seen only a few times. The gene calls are TRBV7-3 and TRBJ2-1, with 7 nucleotides matching TRBD1. Germline values: CDR1 SGHTA, CDR2 FQGTGA. Germline trimming cut 5 bases from V and 4 bases from J; bases unmatched to any gene: 5. The CDR3 is 14 residues long. CDR3 sequence: CASSEIQGYNEQFF. Written as DNA, the CDR3 is TGTGCCAGCAGCGAAATACAGGGGTACAATGAGCAGTTCTTC.

V and J are TRBV19 and TRBJ2-2; 9 nucleotides agree with TRBD1. Looked up from germline, CDR1 is LNHDA and CDR2 is SQIVND (reference sequence). The CDR3 loop spans 18 amino acids. J lost 3 bases, V lost 6 bases, and 14 bases had no gene match. This chain's CDR3 is CASSSGTGSPLDTGELFF. CDR3 nucleotides: TGTGCCAGTAGCTCAGGGACAGGGTCTCCCCTGGACACCGGGGAGCTGTTTTTT.

The V call is TRBV5-5, the J call TRBJ1-1; D unclear. The CDR3 is 14 residues long. The V gene's germline CDR1 is SGHKS and CDR2 YYEKEE (reference sequence). Trimming left V 4 bases short and J 0 bases short, with 10 bases between. The CDR3 DNA reads TGTGCCAGCAGCGAGAACTTCATGAACACTGAAGCTTTCTTT. The encoded protein is CASSENFMNTEAFF. Complete variable domain (other parts from reference TRBV5-5 and TRBJ1-1): DAGVTQSPTHLIKTRGQQVTLRCSPISGHKSVSWYQQVLGQGPQFIFQYYEKEERGRGNFPDRFSARQFPNYSSELNVNALLLGDSALYLCASSENFMNTEAFFGQGTRLTVV.

The chain carries TRBV30 and TRBJ1-6; D call uncertain. The CDR3 runs to 15 residues. Germline-derived CDR1 and CDR2 are GTSNPN and SVGIG (reference sequence). The ends were cut back, 2 bases at V and 2 bases at J, with 10 bases in the middle. CDR3 protein: CAWSPPKTYNSPLHF. CDR3 nucleotide sequence: TGTGCCTGGAGTCCGCCTAAAACCTATAATTCACCCCTCCACTTT.

V usage is TRBV6-1 and J usage is TRBJ1-2; D is undetermined. Germline V gene lookup returns CDR1 MNHNS and CDR2 SASEGT. V shed 3 bases and J shed 4 bases, with 15 bases lying between them. The CDR3 is 15 residues long. CDR3 sequence: CASSDRGKLLYGYTF. CDR3 in DNA: TGTGCCAGCAGTGACAGAGGGAAACTACTCTATGGCTACACCTTC.

This clone turned up a few times. The CDR3 spells CSVGPGSYEQYF. In nucleotides, the CDR3 is TGCAGCGTTGGTCCCGGCTCCTACGAGCAGTACTTC. The genes are TRBV29-1 and TRBJ2-7, with no clear D. V was trimmed by 4 bases and J by 0 bases, leaving 7 bases between them. There are 12 residues in the CDR3. The germline CDR1 and CDR2 sequences are SQVTM and ANQGSEA.

The V gene is TRBV11-2, the J gene TRBJ2-5; TRBD2 matches at 8 bases. The length of the CDR3 is 14 residues. Trimming at V came to 10 bases and at J to 7 bases, leaving 14 bases not matched to a gene. Germline CDR1 SGHAT, CDR2 FQNNGV. The chain's CDR3 is CATSTAGGLVTQYF. CDR3 sequence (DNA): TGTGCCACATCAACCGCGGGGGGCCTGGTGACCCAGTACTTC.